The clone carrying this T cell receptor (beta chain) was seen ten or more times. Germline trimming cut 5 bases from V and 2 bases from J; bases unmatched to any gene: 16. The CDR3 length is 19 residues. Germline CDR1 SQVTM, CDR2 ANQGSEA. The data derive from a study of early T cells in non-severe SARS-CoV-2 infection. Looking at the study overall: Sequencing input comprised bulk RNA from unsorted whole blood; chain pairing was not available.

One entry per CDR3 protein results from TCRdb running MiXCR on the 5' RACE reads. In the table there are 30,000 to 40,000 distinct CDR3 sequences, roughly 6% of which are singletons. The chain carries TRBV29-1 and TRBJ1-5; 12 bases map to TRBD1. The source material was whole blood, sampled at baseline. This clonotype was obtained from an adult who was a healthcare worker with PCR-confirmed SARS-CoV-2 infection or an uninfected control (not recorded which). The DNA for the CDR3 is TGCAGCGTTCTATGGGGACAGGGGGCGACCCTGGAGGGCAATCAGCCCCAGCATTTT. Residues: CSVLWGQGATLEGNQPQHF.